The clone carrying this TCR beta chain was seen a single time. Its antigen is currently unknown. The CDR3 is 20 residues long. CDR1 and CDR2 from the germline V gene are SGHAT and FQNNGV. These data come from a study of blood T cells in healthy people across ages. Broader study findings: There was a strong correlation between TCR beta diversity and naive T cell percentage.

With a J-beta primer mix and a sample-barcoded 5' primer, a second PCR ran about 7 to 11 cycles. TCRdb redid the calling of the 5' RACE reads with MiXCR, one entry per CDR3 protein. The sample lists 700,000 to 850,000 distinct CDR3 sequences, roughly 50% seen once, with roughly 40% in the top ten. Sequencing was done on a sample of blood. The clonotype comes from a man older than 75 in good health. This chain links TRBV11-2 with TRBJ2-1; 13 bases line up with TRBD2. The J call may be wrong; the DNA end is better matched by TRBJ2-7. CDR3: CASSLRGTSGIQSSYNEQYF. Written as DNA, the CDR3 is TGTGCCAGCAGCTTGCGCGGGACTAGCGGGATCCAGAGCTCCTACAATGAGCAGTACTTC.